This TCR beta chain stems from a study of blood T cell repertoires in COVID-19. Turning to the study itself: Samples came from the United States, Italy and Spain, spanning acute and convalescent COVID-19. Nucleic acid was either cDNA or gDNA, and it came from T cells, B-cell-depleted T cells, or PBMCs.

Original handling: For nucleated cells, counts were estimated from reference gene primer amplification. Produced via immunoSEQ multiplex PCR; TCRdb's table is partial and in-frame only. That table is the source of V, J and clone size, and D and trimming were worked out from the DNA. Among 200,000 to 250,000 clones listed, around 80% were seen once. This clone was recorded once. Trimming removed 0 bases at V and 4 bases at J, with 16 bases between. This CDR3 is 17 amino acids long. The germline V gene encodes CDR1 LNHDA and CDR2 SQIVND (reference sequence). The chain uses TRBV19 and TRBJ1-5, with D tentatively TRBD1 (5 bases). This receptor was identified in a man aged 45 to 65 with active or convalescent COVID-19. Input material: peripheral blood. The CDR3 region has the DNA TGTGCCAGTAGTATAGATCGCCCAGGGAGGTTGAATCAGCCCCAGCATTTT. Protein sequence: CASSIDRPGRLNQPQHF.